This TCR beta chain appears in the sequencing data of a study of response to subunit inactivated influenza vaccine (dated by TCRdb to the late 2010s). Looking at the study overall: Deep quantitative T cell receptor repertoire profiling was used in the study to track responses to a trivalent subunit inactivated influenza vaccine. The paper as a whole reports these results and caveats: It was suggested by the authors that each seasonal influenza vaccination may recruit only a limited number of new T cells.

Library creation used RT-PCR. The sequencing machine was an Illumina HiSeq 2500. TCRdb reprocessed the public reads (quality trimming at Q25 with fastp, clone calling with MiXCR) and kept in-frame beta chains. CDR3 protein duplicates are merged, each entry listing the most common genes and DNA. The sample data list hundreds of thousands of distinct CDR3 sequences, and less than 20% of these were observed just once. The leading ten clones occupy approximately 10% of the sample. This clonotype was counted at least ten times. Its antigen has not been determined. The sample holds no much larger clone one base away, and base qualities are not on file. V is shortened by 5 bases, J by 3 bases, and the region joining them spans 17 bases. From its cysteine to its phenylalanine, the CDR3 spans 16 amino acids. The entry retains the CDR3 DNA only, 48 bases that are in frame from base 1. The germline V gene specifies SGHTA as CDR1 and FQGNSA as CDR2.

This chain joins TRBV7-2 to TRBJ1-5, with the D gene call left open. The sample was PBMCs from blood, taken approximately 5 days after vaccination. The sequence was obtained from a man between 45 and 60 years old who received an inactivated influenza vaccine. Donor details come from another sample of the same person, matched by shared clones. CDR3 region: CASSRDSGLHNQPQHF. The bases read TGTGCCAGCAGCCGAGATTCCGGCCTGCACAATCAGCCCCAGCATTTT.